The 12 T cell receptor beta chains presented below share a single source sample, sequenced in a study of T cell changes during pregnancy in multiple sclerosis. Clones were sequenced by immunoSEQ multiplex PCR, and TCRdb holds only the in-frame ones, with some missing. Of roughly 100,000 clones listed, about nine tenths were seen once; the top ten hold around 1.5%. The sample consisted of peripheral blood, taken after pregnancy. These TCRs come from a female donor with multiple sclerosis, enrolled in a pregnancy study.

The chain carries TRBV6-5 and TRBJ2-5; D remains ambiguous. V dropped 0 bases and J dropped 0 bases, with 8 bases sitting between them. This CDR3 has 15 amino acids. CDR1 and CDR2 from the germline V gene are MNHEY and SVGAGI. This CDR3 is CASSYSHGYQETQYF. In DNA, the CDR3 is TGTGCCAGCAGTTACTCGCACGGGTACCAAGAGACCCAGTACTTC.

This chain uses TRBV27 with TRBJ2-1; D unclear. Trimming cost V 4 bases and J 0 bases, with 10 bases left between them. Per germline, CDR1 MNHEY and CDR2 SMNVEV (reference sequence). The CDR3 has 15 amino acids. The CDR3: CASSSKRSSYNEQFF. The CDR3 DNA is TGTGCCAGCAGTTCAAAGAGAAGCTCCTACAATGAGCAGTTCTTC.

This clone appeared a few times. The CDR3: CASSLYPGLAGINEQFF. The CDR3 nucleotides are TGTGCCAGCAGCTTATACCCCGGGCTAGCGGGAATAAATGAGCAGTTCTTC. V and J are TRBV7-2 and TRBJ2-1, with 9 positions matching TRBD2. The CDR3 consists of 17 residues. The V gene's germline CDR1 is SGHTA and CDR2 FQGNSA. Trimming cost V 2 bases and J 7 bases; bases outside gene matches: 12. The entire variable domain, with the rest obtained from reference TRBV7-2 and TRBJ2-1, is as follows: GAGVSQSPSNKVTEKGKDVELRCDPISGHTALYWYRQSLGQGLEFLIYFQGNSAPDKSGLPSDRFSAERTGGSVSTLTIQRTQQEDSAVYLCASSLYPGLAGINEQFFGPGTRLTVL.

Here the CDR3 DNA reads TGTGCCAGCAGTTCACAGGGTGGAGCCGAGCAGTACTTC. As protein: CASSSQGGAEQYF. The chain carries TRBV6-6 and TRBJ2-7, with D possibly being TRBD1 (6 bases). The CDR3 has 13 residues. CDR1 is MNHNY and CDR2 is SVGAGI in the germline V gene (reference sequence). V was trimmed by 4 bases and J by 6 bases, leaving 13 bases between them.

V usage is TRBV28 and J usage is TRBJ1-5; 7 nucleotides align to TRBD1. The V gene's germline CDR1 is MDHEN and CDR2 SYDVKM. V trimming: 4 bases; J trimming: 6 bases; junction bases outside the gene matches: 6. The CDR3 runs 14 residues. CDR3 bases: TGTGCCAGCAGTTCTTACAGGGGAGGTCAGCCCCAGCATTTT. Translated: CASSSYRGGQPQHF.

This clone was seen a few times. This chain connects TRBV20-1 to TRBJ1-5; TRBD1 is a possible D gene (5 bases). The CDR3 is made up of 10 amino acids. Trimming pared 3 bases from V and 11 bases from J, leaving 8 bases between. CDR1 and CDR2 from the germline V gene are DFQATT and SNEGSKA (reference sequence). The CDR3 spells CSASDSAQHF. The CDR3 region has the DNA TGCAGTGCTAGTGACAGTGCCCAGCATTTT.

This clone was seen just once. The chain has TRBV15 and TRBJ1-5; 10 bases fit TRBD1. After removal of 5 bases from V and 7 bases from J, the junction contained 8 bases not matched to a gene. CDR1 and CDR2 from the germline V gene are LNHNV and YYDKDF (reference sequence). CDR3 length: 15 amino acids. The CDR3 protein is CATSRSRTGGQPQHF. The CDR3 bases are TGTGCCACCAGCCGAAGTAGGACAGGGGGACAGCCCCAGCATTTT.

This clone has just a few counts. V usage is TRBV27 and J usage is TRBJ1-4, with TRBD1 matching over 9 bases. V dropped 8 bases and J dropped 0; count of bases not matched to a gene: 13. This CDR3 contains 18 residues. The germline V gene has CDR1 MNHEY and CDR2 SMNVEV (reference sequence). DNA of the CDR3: TGTGCCAGCGGGCCCATTCGACAGGGGGGACCAACTAATGAAAAACTGTTTTTT. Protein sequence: CASGPIRQGGPTNEKLFF.

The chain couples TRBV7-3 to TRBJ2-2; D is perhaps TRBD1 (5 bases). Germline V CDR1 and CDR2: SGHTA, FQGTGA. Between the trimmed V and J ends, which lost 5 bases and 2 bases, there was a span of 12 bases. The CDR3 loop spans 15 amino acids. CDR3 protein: CASSLQGTNTGELFF. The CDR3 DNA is TGTGCCAGCAGCCTCCAGGGTACAAACACCGGGGAGCTGTTTTTT.

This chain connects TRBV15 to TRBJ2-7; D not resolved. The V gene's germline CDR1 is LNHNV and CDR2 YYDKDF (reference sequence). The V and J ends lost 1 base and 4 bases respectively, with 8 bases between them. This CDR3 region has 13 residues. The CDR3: CATSRVARYEQYF. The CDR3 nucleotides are TGTGCCACCAGCAGAGTGGCCAGATACGAGCAGTACTTC.

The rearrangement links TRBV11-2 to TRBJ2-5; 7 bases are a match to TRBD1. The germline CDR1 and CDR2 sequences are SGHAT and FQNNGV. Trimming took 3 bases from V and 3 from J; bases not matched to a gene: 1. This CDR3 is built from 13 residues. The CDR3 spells CASSFGTEETQYF. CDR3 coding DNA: TGTGCCAGCAGCTTTGGGACAGAAGAGACCCAGTACTTC.

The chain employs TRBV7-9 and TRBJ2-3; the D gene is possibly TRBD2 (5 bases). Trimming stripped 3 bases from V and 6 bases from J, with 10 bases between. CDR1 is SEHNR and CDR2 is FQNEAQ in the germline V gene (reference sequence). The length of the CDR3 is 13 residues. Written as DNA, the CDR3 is TGTGCCAGCAGCTTCGCTAGCTGGGATACGCAGTATTTT. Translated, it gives CASSFASWDTQYF. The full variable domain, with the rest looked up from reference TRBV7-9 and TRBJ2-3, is DTGVSQNPRHKITKRGQNVTFRCDPISEHNRLYWYRQTLGQGPEFLTYFQNEAQLEKSRLLSDRFSAERPKGSFSTLEIQRTEQGDSAMYLCASSFASWDTQYFGPGTRLTVL.